This entry is about one T cell receptor (beta chain). This sample is drawn from a study of blood T cell repertoires in COVID-19. Background on the study: T cells, B-cell-depleted T cells, or PBMCs provided the cDNA or gDNA that served as material.

As handled by the study authors: Reference gene primer amplification gave nucleated cell count estimates. Assay: immunoSEQ multiplex PCR; the TCRdb copy retains only in-frame clones and omits some. That table supplies the V and J calls and clone size; D and trimming were determined from the DNA. Here the sample spans a few hundred thousand clones, roughly four fifths being singletons. CDR1 is SGHRS, CDR2 YFSETQ, per germline. V was clipped by 2 bases and J by 4 bases; unmatched bases: 6. The CDR3 extends over 15 amino acids. Each participant's cohort was designated according to participant-reported clinical history.

The sequencing sample was made of PBMCs or T cells enriched from blood (not recorded which). This clonotype was obtained from a woman between 45 and 65 years old who had recovered from COVID-19. The rearrangement joins TRBV5-1 to TRBJ1-2; 9 bases fit TRBD1. The CDR3 nucleotides are TGCGCCAGCAGCTTATCGGGACAGGGTACCTATGGCTACACCTTC. Translating it yields CASSLSGQGTYGYTF.